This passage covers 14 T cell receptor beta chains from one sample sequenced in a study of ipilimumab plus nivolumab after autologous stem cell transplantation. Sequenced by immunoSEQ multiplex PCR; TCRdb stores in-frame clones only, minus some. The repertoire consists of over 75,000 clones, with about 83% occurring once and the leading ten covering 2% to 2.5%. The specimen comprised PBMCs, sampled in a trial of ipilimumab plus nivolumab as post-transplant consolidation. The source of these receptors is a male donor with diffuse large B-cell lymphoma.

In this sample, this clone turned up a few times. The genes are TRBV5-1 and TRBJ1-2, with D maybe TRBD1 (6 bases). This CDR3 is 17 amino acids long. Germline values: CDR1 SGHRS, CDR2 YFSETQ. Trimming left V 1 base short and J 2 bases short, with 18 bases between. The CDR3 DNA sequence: TGCGCCAGCAGCTTGACCGGGGGGCTAGCGGGGAACTATGGCTACACCTTC. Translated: CASSLTGGLAGNYGYTF.

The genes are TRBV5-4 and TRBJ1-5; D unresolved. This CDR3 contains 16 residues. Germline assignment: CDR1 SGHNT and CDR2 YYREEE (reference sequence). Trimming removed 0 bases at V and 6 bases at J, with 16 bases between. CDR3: CASSLGGTQMSQPQHF. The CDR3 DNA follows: TGTGCCAGCAGCTTGGGCGGCACCCAGATGTCTCAGCCCCAGCATTTT.

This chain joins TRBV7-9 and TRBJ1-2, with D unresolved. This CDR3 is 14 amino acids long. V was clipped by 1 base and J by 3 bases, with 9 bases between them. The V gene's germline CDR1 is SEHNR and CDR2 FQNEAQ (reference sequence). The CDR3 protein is CASSLGAAHYGYTF. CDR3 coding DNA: TGTGCCAGCAGCTTAGGGGCAGCCCACTATGGCTACACCTTC.

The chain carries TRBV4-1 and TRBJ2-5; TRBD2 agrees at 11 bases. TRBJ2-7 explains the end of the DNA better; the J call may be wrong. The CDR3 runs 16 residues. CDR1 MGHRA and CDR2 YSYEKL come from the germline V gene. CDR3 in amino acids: CASSQLAGGRRDEQYF. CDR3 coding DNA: TGCGCCAGCAGCCAGCTAGCGGGGGGCCGGAGAGACGAGCAGTACTTC.

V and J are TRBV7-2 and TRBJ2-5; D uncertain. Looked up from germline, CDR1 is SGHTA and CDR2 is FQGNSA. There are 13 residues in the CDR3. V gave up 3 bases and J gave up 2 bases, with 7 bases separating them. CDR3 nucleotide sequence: TGTGCCAGCAGCTTTACAGCTCAAGAGACCCAGTACTTC. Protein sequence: CASSFTAQETQYF.

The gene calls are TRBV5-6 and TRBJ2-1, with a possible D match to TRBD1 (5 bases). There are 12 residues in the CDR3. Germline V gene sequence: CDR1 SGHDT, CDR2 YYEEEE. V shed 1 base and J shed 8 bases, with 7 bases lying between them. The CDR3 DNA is TGTGCCAGCAGCTTGTGGGGCGATGAGCAGTTCTTC. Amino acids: CASSLWGDEQFF.

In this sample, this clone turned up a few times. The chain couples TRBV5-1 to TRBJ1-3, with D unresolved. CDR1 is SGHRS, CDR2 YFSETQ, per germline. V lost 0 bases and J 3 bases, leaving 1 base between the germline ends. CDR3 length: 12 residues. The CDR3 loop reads CASSLDGNTIYF. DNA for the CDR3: TGCGCCAGCAGCTTGGATGGAAACACCATATATTTT.

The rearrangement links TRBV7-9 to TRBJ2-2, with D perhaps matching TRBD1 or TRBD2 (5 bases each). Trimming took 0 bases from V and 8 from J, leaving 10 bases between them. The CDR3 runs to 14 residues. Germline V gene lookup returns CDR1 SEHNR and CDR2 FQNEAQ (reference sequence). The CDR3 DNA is TGTGCCAGCAGCTTAGCCTCGGGACCGGGGGAGCTGTTTTTT. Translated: CASSLASGPGELFF.

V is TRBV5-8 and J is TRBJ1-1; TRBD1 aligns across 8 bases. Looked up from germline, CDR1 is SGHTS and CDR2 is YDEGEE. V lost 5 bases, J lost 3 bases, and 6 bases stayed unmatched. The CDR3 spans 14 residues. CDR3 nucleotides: TGTGCCAGCAGTTCAGGGGGCCGACACACTGAAGCTTTCTTT. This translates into CASSSGGRHTEAFF.

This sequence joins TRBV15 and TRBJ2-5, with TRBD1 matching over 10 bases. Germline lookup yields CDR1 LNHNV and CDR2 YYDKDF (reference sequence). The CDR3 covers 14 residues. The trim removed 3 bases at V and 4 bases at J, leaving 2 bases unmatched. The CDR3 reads CATSSDRGRETQYF. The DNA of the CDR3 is TGTGCCACCAGCAGCGACAGGGGGCGAGAGACCCAGTACTTC.

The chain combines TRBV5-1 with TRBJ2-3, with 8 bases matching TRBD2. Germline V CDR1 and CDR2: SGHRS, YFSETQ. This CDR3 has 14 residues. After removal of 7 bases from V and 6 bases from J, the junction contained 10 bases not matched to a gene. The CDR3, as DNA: TGCGCCAGCTCATCGGGGGGGACCTTGGATACGCAGTATTTT. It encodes CASSSGGTLDTQYF.

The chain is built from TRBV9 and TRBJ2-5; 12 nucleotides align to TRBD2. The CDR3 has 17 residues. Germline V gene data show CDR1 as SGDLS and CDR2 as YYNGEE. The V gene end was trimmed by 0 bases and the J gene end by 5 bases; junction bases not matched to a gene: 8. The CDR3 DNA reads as TGTGCCAGCAGCGTAGCTAGCGGGGGGGCCGGGGTGGAGACCCAGTACTTC. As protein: CASSVASGGAGVETQYF.

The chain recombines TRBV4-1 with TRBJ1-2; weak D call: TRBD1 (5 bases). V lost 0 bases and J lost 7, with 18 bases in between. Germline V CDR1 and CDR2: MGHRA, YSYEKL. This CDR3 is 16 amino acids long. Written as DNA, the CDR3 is TGCGCCAGCAGCCAAGATACAGCGGGGGGGATTGGTGGCTACACCTTC. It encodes CASSQDTAGGIGGYTF.

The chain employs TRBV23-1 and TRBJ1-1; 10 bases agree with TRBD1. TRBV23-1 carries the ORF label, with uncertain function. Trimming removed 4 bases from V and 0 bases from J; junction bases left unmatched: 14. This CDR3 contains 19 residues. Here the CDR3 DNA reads TGCGCCAGCAGTCCACACCGTGGACAGGGGGAAGACATGAACACTGAAGCTTTCTTT. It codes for CASSPHRGQGEDMNTEAFF.